These 29 T cell receptor beta chains came from one sample sequenced in a study of regulatory T cells in long-lasting Graves disease. CDR3 regions were amplified by Arm-PCR using iRepertoire HTBI primers to build TCR beta libraries. Each CDR3 protein gets one entry after TCRdb re-called the multiplex PCR reads with MiXCR. The table lists 450,000 to 500,000 distinct CDR3 sequences, around 15% of them singletons. Time point described: newly diagnosed GD, antithyroid drugs for less than 3 months. Making the TCR library involved RNA that had been extracted from PBMCs. These same records also appear under a second study, on T cells in Graves' hyperthyroidism and ophthalmopathy.

The source material was peripheral blood mononuclear cells (PBMCs), sampled at new diagnosis, from a patient treated with antithyroid drugs. The source is a man aged 35 to 55 with Graves disease.

For this clonotype: A much larger clone differs from this one at a single base, so this may be a read error. The rearrangement uses TRBV11-2 and TRBJ2-7, with 8 bases fitting TRBD1. CDR3 length: 15 residues. The germline V gene encodes CDR1 SGHAT and CDR2 FQNNGV. The J segment lost 2 bases and the V segment lost 1 base, leaving 4 bases of the junction unmatched. The CDR3 DNA reads TGTGCCAGCAGCTTAGGGCGGACAGGGACCTACGAGCAGTACTTC. This encodes CASSLGRTGTYEQYF.

Ten or more counts support this clonotype. Written as DNA, the CDR3 is TGTGCCAGCAGCCTTAGGGGCAGGAGTAGACCCTATGGCTACACCTTC. Amino acids: CASSLRGRSRPYGYTF. This rearrangement joins TRBV3-1 to TRBJ1-2; perhaps TRBD1 as D (5 bases). Looked up from germline, CDR1 is LGHDT and CDR2 is YNNKEL (reference sequence). V was trimmed by 4 bases and J by 4 bases, leaving 19 bases between them. The CDR3 has 16 amino acids. The whole variable domain, filled in from reference TRBV3-1 and TRBJ1-2, reads DTAVSQTPKYLVTQMGNDKSIKCEQNLGHDTMYWYKQDSKKFLKIMFSYNNKELIINETVPNRFSPKSPDKAHLNLHINSLELGDSAVYFCASSLRGRSRPYGYTFGSGTRLTVV.

The chain links TRBV7-9 to TRBJ2-2, with no clear D. Germline V lookup: CDR1 SEHNR, CDR2 FQNEAQ (reference sequence). The ends were cut back, 0 bases at V and 5 bases at J, with 10 bases in the middle. CDR3 size: 15 residues. CDR3 nucleotide sequence: TGTGCCAGCAGCTTAGCTACTGTTATAACCGGGGAGCTGTTTTTT. It is translated as CASSLATVITGELFF.

This clonotype was seen ten or more times. V gene TRBV7-8 combines with J gene TRBJ1-2; possible D gene TRBD1, 5 bases. Between the trimmed V and J ends, which lost 5 bases and 3 bases, there was a span of 13 bases. CDR3 length: 14 amino acids. Germline assignment: CDR1 SGHVS and CDR2 FQNEAQ. The CDR3 DNA sequence: TGTGCCAGCAGCCCAGAGCAGGGATACTATGGCTACACCTTC. Translation: CASSPEQGYYGYTF. Looking up the rest from reference TRBV7-8 and TRBJ1-2 gives the full variable domain: GAGVSQSPRYKVAKRGQDVALRCDPISGHVSLFWYQQALGQGPEFLTYFQNEAQLDKSGLPSDRFFAERPEGSVSTLKIQRTQQEDSAVYLCASSPEQGYYGYTFGSGTRLTVV.

The chain recombines TRBV25-1 with TRBJ1-1; D not resolved. The V and J ends lost 1 base and 4 bases respectively, with 13 bases between them. Germline assignment: CDR1 MGHDK and CDR2 SYGVNS. The CDR3 has 15 amino acids. Here the CDR3 DNA reads TGTGCCAGCAGTGAATTTAAAGGATTGAGCACTGAAGCTTTCTTT. Its translation: CASSEFKGLSTEAFF.

This clonotype showed up many times. CDR3: CASSPGTGLYTGELFF. The CDR3 region has the DNA TGTGCCAGCAGTCCCGGGACAGGGTTGTACACCGGGGAGCTGTTTTTT. The rearrangement joins TRBV2 to TRBJ2-2; 9 bases fit TRBD1. V gave up 5 bases and J gave up 3 bases; unmatched junction bases: 7. The CDR3 consists of 16 residues. Per the germline V gene, CDR1 is SNHLY and CDR2 is FYNNEI.

This clonotype was counted many times. The J gene is TRBJ2-1, the V gene TRBV10-3; 12 positions agree with TRBD2. The J call may be incorrect, as the DNA end agrees better with TRBJ2-5. Germline V gene sequence: CDR1 ENHRY, CDR2 SYGVKD. CDR3 length: 14 residues. The CDR3 bases are TGTGCCATCAGTGGGACTAGCGGGAAAGAGACCCAGTACTTC. Translation gives CAISGTSGKETQYF.

This clonotype has only a few counts. This chain uses TRBV19 with TRBJ1-1; D unresolved. Germline CDR1 reads LNHDA; CDR2 reads SQIVND (reference sequence). V shed 8 bases and J shed 5 bases, with 15 bases lying between them. CDR3 length: 13 amino acids. CDR3 in DNA: TGTGCCAGTTTGGACCGGGCTGGGACTGAAGCTTTCTTT. Translation gives CASLDRAGTEAFF.

This clonotype was observed many times. The rearrangement uses TRBV29-1 and TRBJ2-1, with 15 bases aligning to TRBD2. The CDR3 is 16 amino acids. Germline V gene lookup returns CDR1 SQVTM and CDR2 ANQGSEA. V gave up 7 bases and J gave up 5 bases; unmatched junction bases: 9. The CDR3 DNA sequence: TGCAGCGGACGGACTAGCGGGAGGGCCCGGGACAATGAGCAGTTCTTC. It yields the protein CSGRTSGRARDNEQFF.

In this sample, this clonotype turned up many times. V gene TRBV20-1 combines with J gene TRBJ2-3; tentatively, D is TRBD1 or TRBD2 (6 bases each). CDR3 length equals 17 residues. V dropped 0 bases and J dropped 6 bases, with 22 bases sitting between them. Germline CDR1 and CDR2: DFQATT and SNEGSKA (reference sequence). CDR3 sequence: CSARDHRGTGEEDTQYF. DNA for the CDR3: TGCAGTGCTAGAGATCATAGGGGGACGGGAGAGGAGGATACGCAGTATTTT.

Only a few counts were recorded for this clonotype. V is TRBV11-2 and J is TRBJ2-3, with a tentative D call TRBD1 (7 bases). The CDR3 is 13 amino acids. Trimming removed 8 bases from V and 0 bases from J, with 9 bases in between. Germline-derived CDR1 and CDR2 are SGHAT and FQNNGV. The DNA for the CDR3 is TGTGCCAGCGCGGGACAGAGCACAGATACGCAGTATTTT. The encoded protein is CASAGQSTDTQYF.

This clonotype was seen ten or more times. V and J are TRBV2 and TRBJ1-4; D unclear. CDR3 size: 14 residues. Germline assignment: CDR1 SNHLY and CDR2 FYNNEI. V shed 6 bases and J shed 7 bases, with 15 bases lying between them. CDR3 region: CASRPGIVGEKLFF. The CDR3 DNA reads TGTGCCAGCAGACCCGGAATCGTGGGTGAAAAACTGTTTTTT.

This clonotype came up many times. The V gene is TRBV5-8, the J gene TRBJ1-5; 8 bases are a match to TRBD1. V was pared by 5 bases and J by 6 bases, with 4 bases of the junction left unmatched. Germline V gene sequence: CDR1 SGHTS, CDR2 YDEGEE. The CDR3 consists of 13 residues. The CDR3 here is CASSRTGTQPQHF. CDR3 DNA sequence: TGTGCCAGCAGTCGGACAGGGACTCAGCCCCAGCATTTT.

This clonotype was observed at least ten times. The chain combines TRBV5-4 with TRBJ1-1; 10 bases line up with TRBD1. Germline lookup yields CDR1 SGHNT and CDR2 YYREEE (reference sequence). V was pared by 5 bases and J by 5 bases, with 6 bases of the junction left unmatched. The CDR3 loop spans 14 amino acids. In DNA form, the CDR3 reads TGTGCCAGCAGGCCGACAGGGGGCGCGACTGAAGCTTTCTTT. Amino acid sequence: CASRPTGGATEAFF.

This clonotype was seen only a few times. The rearrangement joins TRBV11-2 to TRBJ2-1; TRBD2 matches at 11 bases. The CDR3 is 20 amino acids. Unmatched junction bases numbered 15, after V lost 1 base and J lost 4 bases. Germline CDR1 is SGHAT and CDR2 is FQNNGV. The CDR3 is CASSLASRLAGTLFYNEQFF. CDR3 nucleotides: TGTGCCAGCAGCTTAGCCTCCCGACTAGCGGGGACCTTGTTTTACAATGAGCAGTTCTTC.

The gene calls are TRBV29-1 and TRBJ2-7, with TRBD1 matching over 9 bases. Germline CDR1 reads SQVTM; CDR2 reads ANQGSEA. This CDR3 contains 13 residues. V trimming: 5 bases; J trimming: 5 bases; junction bases outside the gene matches: 7. In DNA, the CDR3 is TGCAGCGTTTCCCCAACAGGGGGCCACGAGCAGTACTTC. Protein: CSVSPTGGHEQYF.

The table lists this clonotype with a few counts. V and J are TRBV5-1 and TRBJ2-7; D might be TRBD1 or TRBD2, each matching 5 bases. V gave up 0 bases and J gave up 3 bases, with 10 bases separating them. The V gene's germline CDR1 is SGHRS and CDR2 YFSETQ. The CDR3 has 14 residues. The CDR3 nucleotides read TGCGCCAGCAGCTTGGAGGGACGGTACTACGAGCAGTACTTC. It translates to CASSLEGRYYEQYF.

The chain couples TRBV13 to TRBJ2-7, with 12 bases identical to TRBD2. There are 15 residues in the CDR3. Looked up from germline, CDR1 is PRHDT and CDR2 is FYEKMQ (reference sequence). V shed 4 bases, J shed 5 bases, and the junction held 6 bases outside the gene matches. The CDR3 DNA reads TGTGCCAGCAGCTCTTGGACTAGCGGGAAAGACGAGCAGTACTTC. Translation: CASSSWTSGKDEQYF.

There are a few counts of this clonotype. This chain connects TRBV20-1 to TRBJ1-3; 9 positions match TRBD1. Germline CDR1 and CDR2: DFQATT and SNEGSKA (reference sequence). The CDR3 has 15 residues. After removal of 6 bases from V and 4 bases from J, the junction contained 10 bases not matched to a gene. The CDR3 coding sequence is TGCAGTGCCTTTCGGACAGGGGTCTCCGGAAACACCATATATTTT. Translation gives CSAFRTGVSGNTIYF.

The sample holds many counts of this clonotype. V usage is TRBV29-1 and J usage is TRBJ2-7, with 12 bases that match TRBD2. CDR1 and CDR2 (germline): SQVTM, ANQGSEA. The J segment lost 9 bases and the V segment lost 5 bases, leaving 5 bases of the junction unmatched. The CDR3 runs to 12 residues. CDR3 in DNA: TGCAGCGTTCTAGCGGGAGGGTCCCGGCAGTACTTC. The encoded protein is CSVLAGGSRQYF.

This clonotype was detected ten times or more. The chain couples TRBV24-1 to TRBJ2-1; TRBD2 matches at 13 bases. The CDR3 length is 17 residues. Germline V gene sequence: CDR1 KGHDR, CDR2 SFDVKD. The V segment lost 4 bases and the J segment 9 bases; nucleotides outside the gene matches: 11. As DNA, the CDR3 is TGTGCCACCAGTGACCAAACTAGCGGGAGGGCCTATGGTGAGCAGTTCTTC. As protein: CATSDQTSGRAYGEQFF.

The chain links TRBV7-9 to TRBJ2-5; 8 bases are shared with TRBD2. Trimming removed 4 bases from V and 3 bases from J; junction bases left unmatched: 10. The CDR3 is 16 residues long. Germline V CDR1 and CDR2: SEHNR, FQNEAQ (reference sequence). CDR3 nucleotides: TGTGCCAGCAGCTCGCCGGGGGGGGGCTGGGAAGAGACCCAGTACTTC. It is translated as CASSSPGGGWEETQYF.

This chain uses TRBV11-2 with TRBJ1-4; D possibly corresponds to TRBD1 (6 bases). The V end lost 4 bases, the J end lost 8 bases, and 17 bases lay between the germline ends. The CDR3 runs 15 residues. The germline CDR1 and CDR2 sequences are SGHAT and FQNNGV. This chain's CDR3 is CASSSLDEGGEKLFF. The CDR3 DNA is TGTGCCAGCAGCTCGCTAGACGAGGGGGGGGAAAAACTGTTTTTT.

This clonotype has more than one count but fewer than ten. The rearrangement links TRBV24-1 to TRBJ2-1, with D unclear. The CDR3 totals 11 residues. Deletions cut 2 bases from V and 9 bases from J, with 4 bases between. CDR1 is KGHDR, CDR2 SFDVKD, per germline. In nucleotides, the CDR3 is TGTGCCACCAGTGATTATGGTGAGCAGTTCTTC. Translated: CATSDYGEQFF.

This clonotype was seen more than once but under ten times. The genes are TRBV10-1 and TRBJ2-7; TRBD2 matches at 13 bases. In germline, CDR1 is WNHNN, CDR2 SYGVQD (reference sequence). V shed 9 bases and J 0 bases; nucleotides not matched to a gene: 20. The CDR3 runs to 20 residues. The CDR3 DNA reads TGCGCCAGGGTCACGGCACACAGTAGACTAGCGGGAGGCCTCTCCTACGAGCAGTACTTC. As protein: CARVTAHSRLAGGLSYEQYF.

This clonotype occurred many times. The V gene is TRBV20-1, the J gene TRBJ2-7; D possibly corresponds to TRBD1 (5 bases). Germline values: CDR1 DFQATT, CDR2 SNEGSKA (reference sequence). The V end lost 6 bases, the J end lost 2 bases, and 17 bases lay between the germline ends. This CDR3 has 14 residues. The CDR3 coding sequence is TGCAGTGCCAGTCGACAGCCGATAACCTACGAGCAGTACTTC. It yields the protein CSASRQPITYEQYF.

This clonotype was observed a handful of times. The rearrangement joins TRBV7-9 to TRBJ2-5; tentatively, D is TRBD1 (7 bases). V dropped 5 bases and J dropped 5 bases, with 18 bases sitting between them. In germline, CDR1 is SEHNR, CDR2 FQNEAQ (reference sequence). This CDR3 has 15 amino acids. In nucleotides, the CDR3 is TGTGCCAGCAGCGCGGGACAGCCGAAGAAGGAGACCCAGTACTTC. As protein: CASSAGQPKKETQYF. The full variable domain, in which reference TRBV7-9 and TRBJ2-5 provide the parts outside the CDR3, is DTGVSQNPRHKITKRGQNVTFRCDPISEHNRLYWYRQTLGQGPEFLTYFQNEAQLEKSRLLSDRFSAERPKGSFSTLEIQRTEQGDSAMYLCASSAGQPKKETQYFGPGTRLLVL.

This clonotype has just a few counts. V is TRBV20-1 and J is TRBJ2-1; 13 nucleotides match TRBD2. Germline loops: CDR1 DFQATT, CDR2 SNEGSKA (reference sequence). Germline trimming cut 4 bases from V and 3 bases from J; bases unmatched to any gene: 6. The CDR3 runs to 16 residues. The chain's CDR3 is CSATGTSGILYNEQFF. The CDR3 DNA sequence: TGCAGTGCTACCGGGACTAGCGGGATTCTCTACAATGAGCAGTTCTTC.

V and J are TRBV6-1 and TRBJ2-3; 11 nucleotides align to TRBD2. Trimming at V came to 7 bases and at J to 4 bases, leaving 7 bases not matched to a gene. The germline V gene has CDR1 MNHNS and CDR2 SASEGT. There are 15 residues in the CDR3. In DNA form, the CDR3 reads TGTGCCAGCAACAGACTAGCGGGACGTGCAGATACGCAGTATTTT. Translation: CASNRLAGRADTQYF.